One sample yielded the 5 T cell receptor beta chains listed below, sequenced in a study of cytomegalovirus exposure and HLA in healthy donors. Vbeta (60) and Jbeta (13) primers were used in the PCR. This table comes from immunoSEQ multiplex PCR, and its TCRdb copy is limited to in-frame clones, with some not included. The table shows some 150,000 clones, with roughly a tenth occurring only once. Sequenced material: PBMCs. The receptors originated from a male donor in good health and CMV-seronegative.

The chain uses TRBV28 and TRBJ2-6; D may be TRBD1 (5 bases). Trimming left V 4 bases short and J 0 bases short, with 10 bases between. This CDR3 region has 16 residues. Germline values: CDR1 MDHEN, CDR2 SYDVKM. CDR3 nucleotide sequence: TGTGCCAGCAGTTCAGGACATCTCTCTGGGGCCAACGTCCTGACTTTC. Translated: CASSSGHLSGANVLTF.

The CDR3 DNA follows: TGCGCCAGCAGCTGGACAGGGGGCGCGAGGTATGGCTACACCTTC. Protein product: CASSWTGGARYGYTF. The chain has TRBV4-3 and TRBJ1-2; 11 bases match TRBD1. V was pared by 5 bases and J by 5 bases, with 7 bases of the junction left unmatched. CDR1 is LGHNA, CDR2 YSLEER, per germline. The CDR3 has 15 amino acids.

The CDR3 DNA is TGTGCCAGCAGCTCCCCCAGGGGTCGGGTATTCGGTGGCTACACCTTC. It codes for CASSSPRGRVFGGYTF. The chain recombines TRBV7-2 with TRBJ1-2, with D tentatively TRBD1 (6 bases). Per germline, CDR1 SGHTA and CDR2 FQGNSA. The CDR3 spans 16 residues. Trimming removed 4 bases from V and 7 bases from J, with 22 bases in between.

The V and J genes are TRBV7-9 and TRBJ2-7; 9 nucleotides match TRBD2. Germline trimming cut 5 bases from V and 0 bases from J; bases unmatched to any gene: 8. CDR3 size: 16 residues. Germline V gene data show CDR1 as SEHNR and CDR2 as FQNEAQ (reference sequence). CDR3 DNA sequence: TGTGCCAGCAGCGAACAGACTAGCGGCCGCTCCTACGAGCAGTACTTC. This encodes CASSEQTSGRSYEQYF.

This clone appeared a few times. The identical CDR3 is also encoded by other nucleotide sequences in the sample. The chain employs TRBV28 and TRBJ1-5, with TRBD1 matching over 8 bases. This CDR3 contains 14 residues. Losses at the gene ends were 5 bases for V and 6 bases for J; bases not matched to a gene: 6. Germline V gives CDR1 MDHEN, CDR2 SYDVKM. CDR3 sequence reads: CASSLTGGGQPQHF. The CDR3 coding sequence is TGTGCCAGCAGTCTTACAGGGGGAGGTCAGCCCCAGCATTTT. Supplemented by reference TRBV28 and TRBJ1-5, the full variable domain reads DVKVTQSSRYLVKRTGEKVFLECVQDMDHENMFWYRQDPGLGLRLIYFSYDVKMKEKGDIPEGYSVSREKKERFSLILESASTNQTSMYLCASSLTGGGQPQHFGDGTRLSIL.